Given below is one T cell receptor (beta chain) in context. The data stem from a study of blood T cell repertoires in COVID-19. Study-wide context: T cells, B-cell-depleted T cells, or PBMCs provided the cDNA or gDNA that served as material.

Trimming shortened V by 2 bases and J by 6 bases, and 11 bases separated the two germline ends. Germline CDR1 and CDR2: MNHNS and SASEGT. The CDR3 sequence is 14 residues long. Original data processing: Cell counts per sample came from amplifying reference gene primers. TCRdb's copy holds only in-frame clones and misses some; the assay was immunoSEQ multiplex PCR. V, J and clone size are those of that table, while D and trimming were read from the DNA. The repertoire includes around 200,000 clones, 85% to 90% of them detected once, and around 4.5% sits in the top ten. This TCR derives from a man aged 45-60 years with acute or convalescent COVID-19. Sequencing input: peripheral blood. V gene TRBV6-1 combines with J gene TRBJ1-5; D uncertain. Here the CDR3 DNA reads TGTGCCAGCAGTGAATCATCCCGGGGTCAGCCCCAGCATTTT. This sequence encodes CASSESSRGQPQHF.